One T cell receptor (beta chain) is described in this entry. The data were taken from a study of blood T cell repertoires in COVID-19. TCRdb's table, derived via immunoSEQ multiplex PCR, lists solely in-frame clones and lacks some. The sample holds under 300,000 clones, approximately 83% seen once. V was trimmed by 1 base and J by 5 bases, leaving 8 bases between them. Germline lookup yields CDR1 SGHAT and CDR2 FQNNGV. The CDR3 loop spans 13 amino acids. The specimen was peripheral blood. The sequence came from a young man who had recovered from COVID-19. The chain uses TRBV11-2 and TRBJ2-5, with a tentative D call TRBD1 (6 bases). In nucleotides, the CDR3 is TGTGCCAGCAGCTTAGGGACAGACGAGACCCAGTACTTC. The encoded protein is CASSLGTDETQYF.